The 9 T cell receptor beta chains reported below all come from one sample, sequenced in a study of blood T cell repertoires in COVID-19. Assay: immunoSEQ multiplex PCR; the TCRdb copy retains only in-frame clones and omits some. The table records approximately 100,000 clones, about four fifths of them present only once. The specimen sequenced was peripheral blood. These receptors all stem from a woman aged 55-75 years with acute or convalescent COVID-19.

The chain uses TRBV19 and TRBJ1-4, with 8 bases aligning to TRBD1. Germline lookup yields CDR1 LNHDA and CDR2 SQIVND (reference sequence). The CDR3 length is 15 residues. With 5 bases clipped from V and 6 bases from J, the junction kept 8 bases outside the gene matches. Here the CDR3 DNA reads TGTGCCAGTAGTCCCCGACAGGGGAAGGATGAAAAACTGTTTTTT. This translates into CASSPRQGKDEKLFF.

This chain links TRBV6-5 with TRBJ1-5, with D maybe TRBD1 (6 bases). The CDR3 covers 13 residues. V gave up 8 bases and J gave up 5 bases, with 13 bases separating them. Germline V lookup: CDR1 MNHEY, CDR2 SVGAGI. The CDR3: CASGRGGDQPQHF. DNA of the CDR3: TGTGCCAGCGGGAGAGGGGGAGATCAGCCCCAGCATTTT.

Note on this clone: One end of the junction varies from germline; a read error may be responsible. The CDR3 DNA reads as TGCGCCAGCGGCTTGGACTTAAGCTCTGGAAACACCATATATTTT. Its translation is CASGLDLSSGNTIYF. The chain uses TRBV5-1 and TRBJ1-3; D not resolved. Germline CDR1 and CDR2: SGHRS and YFSETQ. This CDR3 region has 15 residues.

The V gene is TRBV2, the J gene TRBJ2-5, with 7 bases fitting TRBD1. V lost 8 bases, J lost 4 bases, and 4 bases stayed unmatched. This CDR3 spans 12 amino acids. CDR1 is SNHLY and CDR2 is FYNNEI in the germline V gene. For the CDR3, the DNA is TGTGCCAGCGACAGGGACCGAGAGACCCAGTACTTC. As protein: CASDRDRETQYF.

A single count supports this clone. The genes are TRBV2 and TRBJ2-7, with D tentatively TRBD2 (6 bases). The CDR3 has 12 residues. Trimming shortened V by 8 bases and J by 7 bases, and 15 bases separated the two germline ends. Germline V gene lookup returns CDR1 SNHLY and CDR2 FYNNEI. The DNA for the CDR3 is TGTGCCAGCGGAGGGGACTCCGGGGAGCAGTACTTC. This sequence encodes CASGGDSGEQYF.

This chain's CDR3 is CASRPPGVETQYF. The DNA for the CDR3 is TGTGCCAGCAGACCCCCGGGAGTAGAGACCCAGTACTTC. This chain links TRBV6-5 with TRBJ2-5; D may be TRBD2 (6 bases). V was pared by 6 bases and J by 4 bases, with 12 bases between. Per the germline V gene, CDR1 is MNHEY and CDR2 is SVGAGI. This CDR3 comprises 13 residues.

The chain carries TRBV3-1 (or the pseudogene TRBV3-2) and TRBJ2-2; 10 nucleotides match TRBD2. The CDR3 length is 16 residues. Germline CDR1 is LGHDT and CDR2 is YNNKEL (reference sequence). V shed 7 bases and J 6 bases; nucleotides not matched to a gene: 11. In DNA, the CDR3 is TGTGCCAGCAACCTCCTAGGACTAGCGGCGTCCGGGGAGCTGTTTTTT. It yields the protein CASNLLGLAASGELFF.

CDR3 DNA sequence: TGCGCCAGCAGCCAAGATCCAGTTCGCGAGCAGTACTTC. It translates to CASSQDPVREQYF. This sequence joins TRBV4-1 and TRBJ2-7; D unresolved. V shed 0 bases and J shed 6 bases, with 9 bases lying between them. The CDR3 loop spans 13 amino acids. The germline CDR1 and CDR2 sequences are MGHRA and YSYEKL.

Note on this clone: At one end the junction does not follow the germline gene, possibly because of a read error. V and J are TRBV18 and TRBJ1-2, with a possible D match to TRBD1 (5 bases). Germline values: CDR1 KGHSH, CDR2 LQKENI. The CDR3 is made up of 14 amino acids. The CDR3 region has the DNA TGTGCCAGCTCACCAAGGCAGGGAGGCGGTGATGGACTCTTC. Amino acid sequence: CASSPRQGGGDGLF.